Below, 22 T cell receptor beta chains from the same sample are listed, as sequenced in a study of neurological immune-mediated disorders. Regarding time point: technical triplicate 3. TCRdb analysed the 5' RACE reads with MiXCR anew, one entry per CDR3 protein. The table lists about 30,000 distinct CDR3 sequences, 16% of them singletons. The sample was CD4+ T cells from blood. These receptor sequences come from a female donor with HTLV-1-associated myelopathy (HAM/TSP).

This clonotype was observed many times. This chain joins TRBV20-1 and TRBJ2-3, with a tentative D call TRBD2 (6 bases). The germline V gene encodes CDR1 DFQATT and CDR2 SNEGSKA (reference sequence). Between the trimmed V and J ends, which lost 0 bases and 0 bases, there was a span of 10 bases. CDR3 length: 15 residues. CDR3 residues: CSARERGTSTDTQYF. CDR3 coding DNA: TGCAGTGCTAGAGAACGGGGGACTAGCACAGATACGCAGTATTTT.

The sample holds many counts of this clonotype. CDR3 loop: CSASNLAGGRNQPQHF. DNA of the CDR3: TGCAGTGCTAGTAATTTGGCAGGGGGTCGCAATCAGCCCCAGCATTTT. The rearrangement links TRBV20-1 to TRBJ1-5; TRBD1 matches 7 bases. Germline V CDR1 and CDR2: DFQATT, SNEGSKA (reference sequence). The CDR3 has 16 amino acids. With 3 bases clipped from V and 2 bases from J, the junction kept 10 bases outside the gene matches.

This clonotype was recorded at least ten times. The CDR3 DNA sequence: TGTGCCAGCTCACCAGGGCCCCGAGAGACCCAGTACTTC. Residues: CASSPGPRETQYF. This chain uses TRBV18 with TRBJ2-5; D is unresolved. CDR1 KGHSH and CDR2 LQKENI come from the germline V gene. V was clipped by 2 bases and J by 4 bases, with 8 bases between them. The CDR3 is 13 amino acids. The entire variable domain, with the rest obtained from reference TRBV18 and TRBJ2-5, is as follows: NAGVMQNPRHLVRRRGQEARLRCSPMKGHSHVYWYRQLPEEGLKFMVYLQKENIIDESGMPKERFSAEFPKEGPSILRIQQVVRGDSAAYFCASSPGPRETQYFGPGTRLLVL.

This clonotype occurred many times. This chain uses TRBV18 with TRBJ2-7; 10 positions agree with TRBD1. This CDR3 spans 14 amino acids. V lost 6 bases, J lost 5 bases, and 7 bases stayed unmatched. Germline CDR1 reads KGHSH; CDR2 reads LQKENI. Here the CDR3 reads CASSLGQGVDEQYF. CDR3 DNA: TGTGCCAGCTCCCTCGGACAGGGGGTAGACGAGCAGTACTTC.

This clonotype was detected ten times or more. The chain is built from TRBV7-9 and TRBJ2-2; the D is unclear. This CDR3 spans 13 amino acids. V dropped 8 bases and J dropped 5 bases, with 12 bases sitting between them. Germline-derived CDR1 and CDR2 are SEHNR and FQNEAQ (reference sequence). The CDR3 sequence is CASGRATTGELFF. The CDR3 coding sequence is TGTGCCAGCGGACGGGCGACGACCGGGGAGCTGTTTTTT.

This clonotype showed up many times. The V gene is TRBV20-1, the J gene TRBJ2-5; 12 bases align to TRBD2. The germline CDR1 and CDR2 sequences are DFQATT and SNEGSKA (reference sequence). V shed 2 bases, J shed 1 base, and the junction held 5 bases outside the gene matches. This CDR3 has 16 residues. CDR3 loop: CSARKSSGRVQETQYF. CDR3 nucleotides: TGCAGTGCTAGAAAATCTAGCGGGAGGGTCCAAGAGACCCAGTACTTC.

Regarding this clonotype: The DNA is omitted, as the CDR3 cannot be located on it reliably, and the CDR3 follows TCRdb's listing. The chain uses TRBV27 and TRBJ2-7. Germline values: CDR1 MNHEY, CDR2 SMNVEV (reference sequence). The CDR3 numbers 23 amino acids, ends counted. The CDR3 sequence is CASSLNGEKLFFGSVTAGREQYF.

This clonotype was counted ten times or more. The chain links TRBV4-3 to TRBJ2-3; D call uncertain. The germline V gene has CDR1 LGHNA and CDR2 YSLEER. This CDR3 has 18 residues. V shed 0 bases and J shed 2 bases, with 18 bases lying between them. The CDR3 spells CASSQDPTGADPTDTQYF. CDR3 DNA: TGCGCCAGCAGCCAAGATCCCACGGGTGCGGACCCCACAGATACGCAGTATTTT.

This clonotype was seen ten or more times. The CDR3 region has the DNA TGCAGTGCCCGACCCTCGGAGACCCAGTACTTC. Amino acids: CSARPSETQYF. The chain links TRBV20-1 to TRBJ2-5; D remains unclear. The CDR3 runs 11 residues. V lost 6 bases, J lost 5 bases, and 10 bases lay in between. Germline values: CDR1 DFQATT, CDR2 SNEGSKA (reference sequence).

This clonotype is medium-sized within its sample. This CDR3 is CASSSQTGGDYGYTF. In DNA, the CDR3 is TGTGCCAGCAGCTCTCAGACAGGGGGCGACTATGGCTACACCTTC. This chain uses TRBV5-5 with TRBJ1-2, with 10 bases fitting TRBD1. The CDR3 sequence is 15 residues long. In germline, CDR1 is SGHKS, CDR2 YYEKEE (reference sequence). V dropped 3 bases and J dropped 3; count of bases not matched to a gene: 5.

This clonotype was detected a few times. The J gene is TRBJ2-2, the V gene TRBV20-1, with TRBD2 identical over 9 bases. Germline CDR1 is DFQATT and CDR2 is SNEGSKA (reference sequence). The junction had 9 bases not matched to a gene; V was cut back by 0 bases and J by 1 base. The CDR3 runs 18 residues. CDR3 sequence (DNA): TGCAGTGCTAGAGATAGGTTCGGCGGGAGGGGGAACACCGGGGAGCTGTTTTTT. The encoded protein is CSARDRFGGRGNTGELFF.

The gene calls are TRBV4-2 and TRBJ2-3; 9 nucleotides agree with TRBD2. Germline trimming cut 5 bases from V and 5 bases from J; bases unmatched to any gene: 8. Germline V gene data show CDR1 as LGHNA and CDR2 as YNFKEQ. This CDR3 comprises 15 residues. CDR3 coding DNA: TGTGCCAGCAGCAGGTTTAGCGGGGGTGGAGATACGCAGTATTTT. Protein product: CASSRFSGGGDTQYF.

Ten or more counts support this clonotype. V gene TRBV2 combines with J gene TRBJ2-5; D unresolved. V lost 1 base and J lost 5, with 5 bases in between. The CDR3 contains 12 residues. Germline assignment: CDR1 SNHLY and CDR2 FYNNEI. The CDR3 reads CASSEGRETQYF. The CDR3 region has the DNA TGTGCCAGCAGTGAAGGGCGGGAGACCCAGTACTTC.

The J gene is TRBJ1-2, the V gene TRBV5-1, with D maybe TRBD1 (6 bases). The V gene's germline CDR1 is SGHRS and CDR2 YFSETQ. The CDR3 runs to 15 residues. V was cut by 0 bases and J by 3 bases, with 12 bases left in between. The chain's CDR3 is CASSLGGAVDYGYTF. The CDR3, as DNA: TGCGCCAGCAGCTTGGGGGGGGCGGTGGACTATGGCTACACCTTC.

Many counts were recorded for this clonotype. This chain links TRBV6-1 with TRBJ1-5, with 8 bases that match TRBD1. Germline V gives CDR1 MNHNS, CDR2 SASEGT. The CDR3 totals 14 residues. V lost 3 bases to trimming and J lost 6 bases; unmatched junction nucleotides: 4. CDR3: CASSEGQAVQPQHF. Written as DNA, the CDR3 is TGTGCCAGCAGTGAGGGACAGGCCGTTCAGCCCCAGCATTTT.

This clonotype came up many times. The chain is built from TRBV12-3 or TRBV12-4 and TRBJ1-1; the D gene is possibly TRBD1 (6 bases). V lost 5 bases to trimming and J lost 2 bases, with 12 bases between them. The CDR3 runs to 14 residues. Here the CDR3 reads CASSIGGTNTEAFF. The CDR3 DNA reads TGTGCCAGCAGTATAGGGGGGACCAACACTGAAGCTTTCTTT.

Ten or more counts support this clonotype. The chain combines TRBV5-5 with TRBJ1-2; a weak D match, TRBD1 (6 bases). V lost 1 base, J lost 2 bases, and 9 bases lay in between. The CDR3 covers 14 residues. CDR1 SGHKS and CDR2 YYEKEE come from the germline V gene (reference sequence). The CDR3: CASSLSGVNYGYTF. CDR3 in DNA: TGTGCCAGCAGCTTGTCAGGGGTAAACTATGGCTACACCTTC.

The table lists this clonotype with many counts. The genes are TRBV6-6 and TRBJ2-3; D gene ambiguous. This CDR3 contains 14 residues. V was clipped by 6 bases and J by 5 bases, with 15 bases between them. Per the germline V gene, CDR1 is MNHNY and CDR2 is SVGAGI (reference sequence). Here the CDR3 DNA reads TGTGCCAGCAGCCTAATGGGCGCGGTAGATACGCAGTATTTT. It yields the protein CASSLMGAVDTQYF.

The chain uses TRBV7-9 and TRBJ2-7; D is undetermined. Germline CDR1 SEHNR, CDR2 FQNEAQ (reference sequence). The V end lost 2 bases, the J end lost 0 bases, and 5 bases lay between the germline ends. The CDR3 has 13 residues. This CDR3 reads CASSLSSSYEQYF. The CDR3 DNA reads TGTGCCAGCAGCTTAAGTAGCTCCTACGAGCAGTACTTC.

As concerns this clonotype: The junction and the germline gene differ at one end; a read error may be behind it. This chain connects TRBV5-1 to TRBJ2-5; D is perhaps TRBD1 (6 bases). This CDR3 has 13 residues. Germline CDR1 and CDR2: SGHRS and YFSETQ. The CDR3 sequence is CSSSQTGEETQYF. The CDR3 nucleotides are TGCTCCAGCAGCCAGACAGGTGAGGAGACCCAGTACTTC.

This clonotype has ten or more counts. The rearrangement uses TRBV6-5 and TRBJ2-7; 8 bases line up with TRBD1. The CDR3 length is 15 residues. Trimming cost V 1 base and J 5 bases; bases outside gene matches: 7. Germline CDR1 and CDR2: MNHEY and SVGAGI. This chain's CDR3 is CASSYFGQGSDEQYF. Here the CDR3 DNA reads TGTGCCAGCAGTTACTTCGGACAGGGAAGTGACGAGCAGTACTTC.

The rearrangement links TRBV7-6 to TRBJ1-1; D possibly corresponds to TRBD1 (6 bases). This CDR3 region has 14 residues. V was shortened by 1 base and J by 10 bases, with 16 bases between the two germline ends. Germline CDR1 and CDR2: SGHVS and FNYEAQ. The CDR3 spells CASSLDPGAKGAFF. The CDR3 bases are TGTGCCAGCAGCTTAGACCCGGGGGCCAAGGGAGCTTTCTTT.